This T cell receptor beta chain stems from a study of blood T cell repertoires in COVID-19. Turning to the study itself: Material from acute and convalescent COVID-19 was sourced from the United States, Italy and Spain. T cells, B-cell-depleted T cells, or PBMCs provided the cDNA or gDNA that served as material.

Method: immunoSEQ multiplex PCR; TCRdb's copy keeps in-frame clones and lacks some. The data show 150,000 to 200,000 clones, with around 89% seen just once and around a quarter held by the top ten. V lost 7 bases and J 3 bases, leaving 6 bases between the germline ends. The germline V gene encodes CDR1 SNHLY and CDR2 FYNNEI. This CDR3 is 11 amino acids long. This receptor was obtained from a man in his 60s with acute or convalescent COVID-19. This sequence joins TRBV2 and TRBJ2-5, with unresolved D. The sequenced material came from peripheral blood. CDR3 region: CASKREETQYF. The CDR3 DNA is TGTGCCAGCAAACGAGAAGAGACCCAGTACTTC.